Each of the 3 T cell receptor beta chains below was sequenced from the same sample in a study of CD8 T cells in cerebrospinal fluid in Alzheimer's disease. TCRdb reprocessed the 10x single-cell sequencing reads, with one entry per CDR3 protein and no DNA. The sample's table shows over 1,000 distinct CDR3 sequences. What was sequenced was cerebrospinal fluid. Receptors originate from a human donor in good health.

This clonotype is labeled medium-sized (0.01 to 0.1%) based on frequency. The chain employs TRBV15 and TRBJ2-7. This CDR3 has 13 amino acids. Germline values: CDR1 LNHNV, CDR2 YYDKDF (reference sequence). CDR3 region: CATSRGSGFEQYF.

Frequency places this clonotype as medium-sized. The rearrangement uses TRBV5-1 and TRBJ2-5. The CDR3 length is 15 residues. Germline V gene data show CDR1 as SGHRS and CDR2 as YFSETQ. CDR3 sequence reads: CASSLDGVGQETQYF.

Measured by frequency, this clonotype is medium-sized (0.01 to 0.1%). The chain employs TRBV5-1 and TRBJ2-1. The germline CDR1 and CDR2 sequences are SGHRS and YFSETQ. This CDR3 region has 13 residues. The CDR3 loop reads CASSLGTSNEQFF.